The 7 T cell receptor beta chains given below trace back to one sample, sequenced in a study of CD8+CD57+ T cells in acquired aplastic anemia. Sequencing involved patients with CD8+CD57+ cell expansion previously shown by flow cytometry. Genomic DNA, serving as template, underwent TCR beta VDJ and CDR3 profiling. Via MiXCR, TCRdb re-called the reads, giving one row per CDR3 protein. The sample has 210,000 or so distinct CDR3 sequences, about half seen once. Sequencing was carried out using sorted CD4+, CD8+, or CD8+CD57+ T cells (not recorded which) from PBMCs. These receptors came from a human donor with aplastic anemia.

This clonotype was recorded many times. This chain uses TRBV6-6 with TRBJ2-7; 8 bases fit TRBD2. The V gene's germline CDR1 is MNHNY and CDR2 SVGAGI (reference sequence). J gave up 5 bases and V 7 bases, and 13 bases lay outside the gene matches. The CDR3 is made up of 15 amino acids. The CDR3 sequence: CASTEGGGRYDEQYF. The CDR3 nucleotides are TGTGCCAGCACCGAGGGCGGGGGGCGATACGACGAGCAGTACTTC.

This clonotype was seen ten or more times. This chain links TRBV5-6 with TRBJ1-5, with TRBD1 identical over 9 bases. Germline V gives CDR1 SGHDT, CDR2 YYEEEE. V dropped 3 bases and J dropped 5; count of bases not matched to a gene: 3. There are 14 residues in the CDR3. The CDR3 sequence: CASSSWTGDQPQHF. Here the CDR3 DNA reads TGTGCCAGCAGCTCATGGACAGGGGATCAGCCCCAGCATTTT.

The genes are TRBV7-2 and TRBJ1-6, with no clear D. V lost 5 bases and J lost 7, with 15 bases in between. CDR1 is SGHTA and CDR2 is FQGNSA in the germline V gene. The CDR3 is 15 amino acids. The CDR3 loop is CASSRDSTVNSPLHF. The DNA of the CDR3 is TGTGCCAGCAGCCGAGATAGTACGGTAAATTCACCCCTCCACTTT. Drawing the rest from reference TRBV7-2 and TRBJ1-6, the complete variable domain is GAGVSQSPSNKVTEKGKDVELRCDPISGHTALYWYRQSLGQGLEFLIYFQGNSAPDKSGLPSDRFSAERTGGSVSTLTIQRTQQEDSAVYLCASSRDSTVNSPLHFGNGTRLTVT.

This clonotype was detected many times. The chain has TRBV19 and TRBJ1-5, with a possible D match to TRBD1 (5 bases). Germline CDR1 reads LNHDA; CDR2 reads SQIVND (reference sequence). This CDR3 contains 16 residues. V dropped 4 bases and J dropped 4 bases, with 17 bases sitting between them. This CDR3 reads CASSNQPGPTNQPQHF. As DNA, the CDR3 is TGTGCCAGTAGTAACCAACCGGGACCGACGAATCAGCCCCAGCATTTT.

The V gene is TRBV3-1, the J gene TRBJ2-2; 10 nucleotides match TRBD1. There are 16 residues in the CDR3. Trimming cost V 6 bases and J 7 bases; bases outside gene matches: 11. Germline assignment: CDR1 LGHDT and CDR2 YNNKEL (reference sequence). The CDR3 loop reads CASSERDRGHSGELFF. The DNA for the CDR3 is TGTGCCAGCAGTGAAAGGGACAGGGGCCATAGCGGGGAGCTGTTTTTT.

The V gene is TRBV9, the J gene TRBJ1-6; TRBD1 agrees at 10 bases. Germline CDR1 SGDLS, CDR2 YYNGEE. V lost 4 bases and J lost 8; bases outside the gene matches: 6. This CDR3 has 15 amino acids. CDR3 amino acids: CASSQVGTGDSPLHF. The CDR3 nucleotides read TGTGCCAGCAGCCAAGTAGGGACAGGGGATTCACCCCTCCACTTT.

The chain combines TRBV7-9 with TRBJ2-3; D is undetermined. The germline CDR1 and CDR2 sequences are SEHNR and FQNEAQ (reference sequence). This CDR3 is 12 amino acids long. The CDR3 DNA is TGTGCTAGAGTCTCCGGATTTGATACGCAGTATTTT. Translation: CARVSGFDTQYF.